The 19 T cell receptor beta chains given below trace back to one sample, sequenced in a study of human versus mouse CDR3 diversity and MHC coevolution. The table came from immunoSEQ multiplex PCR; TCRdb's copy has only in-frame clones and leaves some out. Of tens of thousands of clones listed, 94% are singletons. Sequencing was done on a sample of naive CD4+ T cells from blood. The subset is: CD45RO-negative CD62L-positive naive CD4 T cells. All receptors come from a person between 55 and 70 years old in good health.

Here the CDR3 DNA reads TGCAGCGTAGTCCTACAGGGGGCGCGGGAGACCCAGTACTTC. Translated: CSVVLQGARETQYF. The chain links TRBV29-1 to TRBJ2-5, with 9 bases identical to TRBD1. The V and J ends lost 6 bases and 5 bases, in that order; junction bases with no gene match: 10. The germline gives CDR1 SQVTM, CDR2 ANQGSEA. The CDR3 runs 14 residues.

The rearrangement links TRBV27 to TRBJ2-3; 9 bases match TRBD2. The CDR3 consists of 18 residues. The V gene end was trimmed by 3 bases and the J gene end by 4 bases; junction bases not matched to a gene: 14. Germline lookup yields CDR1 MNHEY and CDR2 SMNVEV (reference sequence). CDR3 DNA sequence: TGTGCCAGCAGTTTTAAAGCGGGAGGCTCTAGGCCCCCAGATACGCAGTATTTT. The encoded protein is CASSFKAGGSRPPDTQYF.

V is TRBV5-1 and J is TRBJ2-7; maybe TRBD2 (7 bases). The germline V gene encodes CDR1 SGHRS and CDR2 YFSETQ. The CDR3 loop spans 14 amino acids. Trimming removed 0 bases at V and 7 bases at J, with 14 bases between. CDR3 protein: CASSLEGGGLEQYF. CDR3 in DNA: TGCGCCAGCAGCTTGGAGGGAGGGGGTCTGGAGCAGTACTTC.

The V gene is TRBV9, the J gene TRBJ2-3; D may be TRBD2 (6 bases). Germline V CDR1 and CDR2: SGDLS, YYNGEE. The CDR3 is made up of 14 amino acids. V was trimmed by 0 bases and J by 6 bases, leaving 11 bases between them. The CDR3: CASSVGVAGDTQYF. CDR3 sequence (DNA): TGTGCCAGCAGCGTAGGGGTCGCGGGGGATACGCAGTATTTT.

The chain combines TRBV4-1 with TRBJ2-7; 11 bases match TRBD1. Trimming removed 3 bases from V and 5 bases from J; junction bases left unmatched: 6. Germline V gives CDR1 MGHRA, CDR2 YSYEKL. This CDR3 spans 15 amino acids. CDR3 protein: CASSHADRGLDEQYF. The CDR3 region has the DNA TGCGCCAGCAGCCATGCGGACAGGGGGCTCGACGAGCAGTACTTC.

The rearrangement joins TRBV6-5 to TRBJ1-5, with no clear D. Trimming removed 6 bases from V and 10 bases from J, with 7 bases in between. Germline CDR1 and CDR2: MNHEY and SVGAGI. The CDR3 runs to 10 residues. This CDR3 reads CASSLRPQHF. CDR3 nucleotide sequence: TGTGCCAGCAGCCTACGACCCCAGCATTTT.

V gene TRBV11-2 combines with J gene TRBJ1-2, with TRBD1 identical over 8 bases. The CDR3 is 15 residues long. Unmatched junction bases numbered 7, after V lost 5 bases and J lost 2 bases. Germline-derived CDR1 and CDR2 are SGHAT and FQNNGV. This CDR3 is CASSPRTGINYGYTF. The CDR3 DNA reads TGTGCCAGCAGCCCTCGGACAGGGATCAACTATGGCTACACCTTC.

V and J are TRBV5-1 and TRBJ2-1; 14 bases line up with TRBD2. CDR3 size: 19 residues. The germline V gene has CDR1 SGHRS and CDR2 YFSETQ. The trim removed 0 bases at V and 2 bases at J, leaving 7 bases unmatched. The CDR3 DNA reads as TGCGCCAGCAGCTTGGTGGGACTAGCGGGAGTCGGTCCCTACAATGAGCAGTTCTTC. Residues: CASSLVGLAGVGPYNEQFF. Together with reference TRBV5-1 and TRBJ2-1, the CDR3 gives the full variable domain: KAGVTQTPRYLIKTRGQQVTLSCSPISGHRSVSWYQQTPGQGLQFLFEYFSETQRNKGNFPGRFSGRQFSNSRSEMNVSTLELGDSALYLCASSLVGLAGVGPYNEQFFGPGTRLTVL.

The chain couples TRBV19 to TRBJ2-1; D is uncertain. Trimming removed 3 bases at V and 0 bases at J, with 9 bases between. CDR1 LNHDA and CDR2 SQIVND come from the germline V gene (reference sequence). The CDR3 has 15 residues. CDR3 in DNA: TGTGCCAGTAGTATCTCGCAGAACTCCTACAATGAGCAGTTCTTC. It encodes CASSISQNSYNEQFF.

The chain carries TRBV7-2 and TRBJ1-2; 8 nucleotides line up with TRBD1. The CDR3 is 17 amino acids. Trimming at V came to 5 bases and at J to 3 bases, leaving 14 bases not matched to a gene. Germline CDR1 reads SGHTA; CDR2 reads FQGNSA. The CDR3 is CASSATLSGGGYYGYTF. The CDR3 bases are TGTGCCAGCAGCGCGACGCTCTCAGGGGGCGGGTACTATGGCTACACCTTC.

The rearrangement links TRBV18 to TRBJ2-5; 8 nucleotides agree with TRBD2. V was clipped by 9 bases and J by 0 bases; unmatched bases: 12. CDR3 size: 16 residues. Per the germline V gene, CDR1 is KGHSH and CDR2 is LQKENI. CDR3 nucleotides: TGTGCCAGACGGGGGCTAGCGGGCCGGTACCAAGAGACCCAGTACTTC. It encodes CARRGLAGRYQETQYF.

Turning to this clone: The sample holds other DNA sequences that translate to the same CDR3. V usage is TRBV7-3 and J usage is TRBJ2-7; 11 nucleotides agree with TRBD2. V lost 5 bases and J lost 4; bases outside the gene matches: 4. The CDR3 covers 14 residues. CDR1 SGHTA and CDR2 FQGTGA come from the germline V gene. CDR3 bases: TGTGCCAGCAGCCTCACTAGCGGGAGTTACGAGCAGTACTTC. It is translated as CASSLTSGSYEQYF.

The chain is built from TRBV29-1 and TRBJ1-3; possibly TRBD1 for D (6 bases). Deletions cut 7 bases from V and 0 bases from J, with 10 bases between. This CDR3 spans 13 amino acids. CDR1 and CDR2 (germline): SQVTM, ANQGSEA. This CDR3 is CSGSRGSGNTIYF. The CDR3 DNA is TGCAGCGGAAGCAGGGGCTCTGGAAACACCATATATTTT.

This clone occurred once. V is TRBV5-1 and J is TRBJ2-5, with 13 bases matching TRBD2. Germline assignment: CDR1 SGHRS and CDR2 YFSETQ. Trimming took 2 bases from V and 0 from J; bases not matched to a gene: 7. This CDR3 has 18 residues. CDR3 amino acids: CASSFGLAGEWYQETQYF. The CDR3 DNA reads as TGCGCCAGCAGCTTCGGACTAGCGGGAGAGTGGTACCAAGAGACCCAGTACTTC. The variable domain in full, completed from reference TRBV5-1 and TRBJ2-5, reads KAGVTQTPRYLIKTRGQQVTLSCSPISGHRSVSWYQQTPGQGLQFLFEYFSETQRNKGNFPGRFSGRQFSNSRSEMNVSTLELGDSALYLCASSFGLAGEWYQETQYFGPGTRLLVL.

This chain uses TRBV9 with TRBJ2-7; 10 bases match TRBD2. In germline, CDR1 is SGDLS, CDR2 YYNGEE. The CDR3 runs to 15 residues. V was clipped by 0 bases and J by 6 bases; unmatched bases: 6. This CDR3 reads CASSVGELAGGEQYF. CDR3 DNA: TGTGCCAGCAGCGTAGGGGAATTAGCGGGAGGCGAGCAGTACTTC.

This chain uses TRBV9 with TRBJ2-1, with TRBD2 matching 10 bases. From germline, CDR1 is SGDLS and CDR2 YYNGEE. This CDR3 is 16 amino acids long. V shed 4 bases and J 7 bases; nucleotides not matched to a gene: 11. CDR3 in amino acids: CASSTQGLAGVNEQFF. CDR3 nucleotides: TGTGCCAGCAGCACACAGGGTCTAGCGGGAGTGAATGAGCAGTTCTTC.

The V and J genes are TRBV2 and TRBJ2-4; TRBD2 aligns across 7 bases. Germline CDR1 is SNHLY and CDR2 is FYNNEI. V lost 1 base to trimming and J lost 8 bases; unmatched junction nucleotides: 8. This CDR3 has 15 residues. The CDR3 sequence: CASSEGGGRIDIQYF. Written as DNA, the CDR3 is TGTGCCAGCAGTGAAGGGGGCGGGAGAATCGACATTCAGTACTTC.

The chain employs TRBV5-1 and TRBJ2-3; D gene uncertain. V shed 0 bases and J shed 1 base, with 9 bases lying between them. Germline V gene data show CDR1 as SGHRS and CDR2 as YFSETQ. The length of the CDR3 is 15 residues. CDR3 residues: CASSLDSTGTDTQYF. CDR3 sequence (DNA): TGCGCCAGCAGCTTGGATAGTACAGGCACAGATACGCAGTATTTT.

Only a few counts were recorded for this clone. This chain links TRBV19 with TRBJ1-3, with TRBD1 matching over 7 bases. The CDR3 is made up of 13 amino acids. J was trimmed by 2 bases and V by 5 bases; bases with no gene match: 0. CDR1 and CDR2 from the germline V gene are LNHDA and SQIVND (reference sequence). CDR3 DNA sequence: TGTGCCAGTAGTCAGGGGGCTGGAAACACCATATATTTT. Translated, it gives CASSQGAGNTIYF.